Each of the 16 T cell receptor beta chains below was sequenced from the same sample in a study of blood T cell repertoires in COVID-19 (dated by TCRdb to about 2020). The library came from the immunoSEQ multiplex PCR assay. Not all clones reach the TCRdb copy of this immuneACCESS table, which keeps in-frame sequences only. Checked studies attribute under half of the gap to unresolved V genes and leave the rest unexplained. This sample holds 120,000 or so clones; roughly 83% were observed only once. Approximately 35% of the sample goes to the ten largest clones. Material for sequencing was peripheral blood. The origin of the receptors is a man aged 35-49 years with active or convalescent COVID-19.

This clone came up a few times. The chain carries TRBV28 and TRBJ1-6; 7 nucleotides line up with TRBD1. The CDR3 is made up of 17 amino acids. The V segment lost 6 bases and the J segment 2 bases; nucleotides outside the gene matches: 10. Germline assignment: CDR1 MDHEN and CDR2 SYDVKM. The CDR3: CASSQGQRRPYNSPLHF. In DNA form, the CDR3 reads TGTGCCAGCAGCCAGGGACAGCGTAGACCCTATAATTCACCCCTCCACTTT.

This clone has ten or more counts. The gene calls are TRBV19 and TRBJ2-7; D remains ambiguous. In germline, CDR1 is LNHDA, CDR2 SQIVND (reference sequence). The V gene lost 6 bases and the J gene lost 2 bases, with 17 bases spanning the gap. The CDR3 length is 15 residues. The DNA of the CDR3 is TGTGCCAGTAGACAAAATCAGGTTTACCCCTACGAGCAGTACTTC. Residues: CASRQNQVYPYEQYF.

The chain carries TRBV18 and TRBJ1-1; TRBD1 might be the D (6 bases). Between the trimmed V and J ends, which lost 1 base and 4 bases, there was a span of 13 bases. Germline V lookup: CDR1 KGHSH, CDR2 LQKENI. The CDR3 has 15 residues. CDR3 in amino acids: CASSPLTGLGTEAFF. As DNA, the CDR3 is TGTGCCAGCTCACCACTTACAGGGTTGGGCACTGAAGCTTTCTTT.

CDR3 sequence (DNA): TGTGCCAGTAGTACAGGGGCTGGAAACACCATATATTTT. This encodes CASSTGAGNTIYF. The V and J genes are TRBV19 and TRBJ1-3; tentative D call: TRBD1 (6 bases). The ends were cut back, 4 bases at V and 2 bases at J, with 6 bases in the middle. The CDR3 runs to 13 residues. Germline CDR1 is LNHDA and CDR2 is SQIVND (reference sequence).

The chain recombines TRBV18 with TRBJ1-5; D unclear. With 3 bases removed from V and 6 bases from J, the gap between germline ends came to 9 bases. The CDR3 spans 13 residues. CDR1 is KGHSH, CDR2 LQKENI, per germline. CDR3: CASSPGRAQPQHF. The CDR3 bases are TGTGCCAGCTCACCTGGGAGGGCTCAGCCCCAGCATTTT.

This clone was seen once. V usage is TRBV13 and J usage is TRBJ1-2; TRBD1 matches at 8 bases. The CDR3 is made up of 13 amino acids. Trimming cost V 5 bases and J 8 bases; bases outside gene matches: 7. The germline V gene has CDR1 PRHDT and CDR2 FYEKMQ (reference sequence). CDR3 protein: CASSKDRGGGYTF. The CDR3, as DNA: TGTGCCAGCAGCAAAGACAGGGGTGGCGGCTACACCTTC.

This chain connects TRBV6-1 to TRBJ2-7, with 11 bases matching TRBD2. The CDR3 runs 17 residues. Germline V lookup: CDR1 MNHNS, CDR2 SASEGT. The V segment lost 2 bases and the J segment 0 bases; nucleotides outside the gene matches: 6. The CDR3 bases are TGTGCCAGCAGTGAAATCGGACTAGCGGGTCGCTCCTACGAGCAGTACTTC. The encoded protein is CASSEIGLAGRSYEQYF.

This chain links TRBV7-8 with TRBJ1-1; the D is unclear. CDR3 length: 13 amino acids. V lost 5 bases, J lost 8 bases, and 15 bases lay in between. Germline lookup yields CDR1 SGHVS and CDR2 FQNEAQ. The DNA of the CDR3 is TGTGCCAGCAGCCCGACCGGGTCTGGGGAAGCTTTCTTT. Translated, it gives CASSPTGSGEAFF. The full variable domain, its missing parts supplied by reference TRBV7-8 and TRBJ1-1, is GAGVSQSPRYKVAKRGQDVALRCDPISGHVSLFWYQQALGQGPEFLTYFQNEAQLDKSGLPSDRFFAERPEGSVSTLKIQRTQQEDSAVYLCASSPTGSGEAFFGQGTRLTVV.

The genes are TRBV4-1 and TRBJ2-5; 8 bases line up with TRBD2. CDR1 MGHRA and CDR2 YSYEKL come from the germline V gene. The CDR3 contains 13 residues. V gave up 4 bases and J gave up 7 bases; unmatched junction bases: 5. The CDR3 DNA reads TGCGCCAGCAGCCGAGCGGGGGTGGGGACCCAGTACTTC. It codes for CASSRAGVGTQYF.

The chain combines TRBV27 with TRBJ1-5, with a tentative D call TRBD1 (5 bases). The CDR3 sequence is 14 residues long. V was clipped by 2 bases and J by 5 bases, with 10 bases between them. The germline gives CDR1 MNHEY, CDR2 SMNVEV (reference sequence). The CDR3 region is CASSLGGVYQPQHF. The CDR3 bases are TGTGCCAGCAGTTTAGGAGGGGTTTATCAGCCCCAGCATTTT.

Ten or more counts support this clone. V and J are TRBV4-2 and TRBJ2-1, with 7 nucleotides matching TRBD1. CDR1 LGHNA and CDR2 YNFKEQ come from the germline V gene. This CDR3 region has 16 residues. J was trimmed by 8 bases and V by 7 bases; bases with no gene match: 17. In DNA, the CDR3 is TGTGCCAGCACCGTCTTCGAGGGGGCCAATGGATATGAGCAGTTCTTC. This sequence encodes CASTVFEGANGYEQFF.

This clone came up once. The chain has TRBV28 and TRBJ1-5; no clear D. Germline V gene sequence: CDR1 MDHEN, CDR2 SYDVKM. The length of the CDR3 is 15 residues. The V end was cut by 1 base, the J end by 4 bases, with 11 bases between. As DNA, the CDR3 is TGTGCCAGCAGTTTATTAGAGACGGGAAATCAGCCCCAGCATTTT. Translating gives CASSLLETGNQPQHF. The variable domain in full, completed from reference TRBV28 and TRBJ1-5, reads DVKVTQSSRYLVKRTGEKVFLECVQDMDHENMFWYRQDPGLGLRLIYFSYDVKMKEKGDIPEGYSVSREKKERFSLILESASTNQTSMYLCASSLLETGNQPQHFGDGTRLSIL.

This rearrangement joins TRBV15 to TRBJ1-5; TRBD1 agrees at 10 bases. The CDR3 has 18 amino acids. The ends lost 5 bases at V and 2 bases at J; junction bases unmatched: 12. Germline V lookup: CDR1 LNHNV, CDR2 YYDKDF (reference sequence). CDR3 sequence reads: CATSARDRGGVGNQPQHF. In nucleotides, the CDR3 is TGTGCCACCAGCGCCCGGGACAGGGGAGGTGTCGGCAATCAGCCCCAGCATTTT.

This clone was observed once. This sample also contains other DNA sequences that code for the same CDR3. The chain has TRBV11-2 and TRBJ1-1; no definite D call. The CDR3 loop spans 13 amino acids. V lost 1 base and J lost 1, with 4 bases in between. Germline V gene data show CDR1 as SGHAT and CDR2 as FQNNGV. This chain's CDR3 is CASSLGENTEAFF. The CDR3 region has the DNA TGTGCCAGCAGCTTAGGAGAGAACACTGAAGCTTTCTTT. Combining the CDR3 with reference TRBV11-2 and TRBJ1-1 gives the whole variable domain EAGVAQSPRYKIIEKRQSVAFWCNPISGHATLYWYQQILGQGPKLLIQFQNNGVVDDSQLPKDRFSAERLKGVDSTLKIQPAKLEDSAVYLCASSLGENTEAFFGQGTRLTVV.

This chain connects TRBV19 to TRBJ2-7, with D perhaps TRBD1 (6 bases). The CDR3 runs to 15 residues. The V and J ends lost 6 bases and 4 bases respectively, with 19 bases between them. Germline lookup yields CDR1 LNHDA and CDR2 SQIVND (reference sequence). CDR3 in DNA: TGTGCCAGTAGCCGACTCAGGGGTAGTGGGTACGAGCAGTACTTC. Translating gives CASSRLRGSGYEQYF.

This clone was seen repeatedly, ten times or more. The gene calls are TRBV6-6 and TRBJ1-2; no reliable D call. Deletions cut 0 bases from V and 4 bases from J, with 9 bases between. Germline CDR1 reads MNHNY; CDR2 reads SVGAGI (reference sequence). The CDR3 covers 14 residues. The DNA of the CDR3 is TGTGCCAGCAGTTACTCAGCAGGCCCCTATGGCTACACCTTC. Protein product: CASSYSAGPYGYTF.